This TCR beta chain comes out of a study of vaccination and CD4 T cells after COVID-19 (dated by TCRdb to between 2021 and 2023). Turning to the overall study: Convalescent patients had a positive SARS-CoV-2 result on nasal swab PCR, and of these patients, nine had mild disease and one had severe disease. Six males and four females were included in the convalescent cohort, with two Hispanic individuals, seven Caucasians, two Asians and one multiracial person represented. Each participant got two doses of either the Pfizer-BioNTech BNT162b2 vaccine (n=8) or the Moderna mRNA-1273 vaccine (n=2). Post-COVID blood samples were collected from convalescent patients a median of roughly 100 days after diagnosis, with a range of roughly 35 to 161 days. Post-vaccine blood samples were collected a median of about 69 days after the second vaccine dose, ranging from roughly 13 to 250 days. In roughly 10 COVID-19 convalescent patients and 4 infection-naive healthy vaccine recipients, the spike-specific CD4+ TCR repertoire before mRNA vaccination was compared with the repertoire after mRNA vaccination.

The germline V gene provides CDR1 ENHRY and CDR2 SYGVKD. Counted from cysteine to phenylalanine, this CDR3 has 17 amino acids. Only the CDR3 portion is preserved as DNA: 51 bases, with reading frame beginning at the first base. Deletion took 0 bases off V and 1 base off J, with a span of 13 bases between the germline ends. The convalescent patients' positive SARS-CoV-2 PCR tests fell between March and December 2020, which was before the Alpha, Beta and Delta variants emerged in the United States. Ficoll-Paque Plus gradient centrifugation was used to isolate PBMCs from whole blood, and the isolated PBMCs were then either used fresh or cryopreserved at -140C. The library was generated by PCR. The data were produced on an Illumina iSeq 100. The study's own analysis went as follows. Non-productive sequences were removed, and CDR3s that did not start with C, did not end with F or W, or were shorter than 7 amino acids were discarded. Using R version 3.6.1, CDR3 homology was evaluated through Levenshtein distances (stringdist) along with unrooted phylogenetic trees (ape). TCRdb ran its own pipeline on the public reads, namely fastp trimming at Q25 and MiXCR clone calling, and kept in-frame beta chains. Rows merge per CDR3 protein into single entries with the most common DNA and genes. TCRdb assigned the V and J calls; the authors' analysis was not used. Recorded for this sample are about 18,000 distinct CDR3 sequences; roughly 64% of them occurred a single time. Clones ranked in the top ten supply more than 0.95% of the sample.

As to this clonotype: Its antigen is currently not known. Base-call qualities are not available, and no considerably larger clone is one nucleotide away.

What the work shows at the level of the full study, not this receptor alone: Relatively few convalescent patients were included in the study, and early timepoints after natural infection were not analyzed. In convalescent patients, a median approximately 86% of post-vaccine SARS-CoV-2-reactive clones were detected only after vaccination, and vaccine-specific priming was suggested by this finding. The median count of SARS-CoV-2-reactive clonotypes went up from approximately 20 after infection to roughly 38 after vaccination, although the change was not significant. Of the vaccine-specific clones in convalescent patients, 304 of 307, or nearly all, reacted only to SARS-CoV-2 spike and did not cross-react with common cold coronaviruses.

This receptor was taken from a human donor who had recovered from COVID-19. Sequencing was performed on CD4+ T cells from blood, taken after SARS-CoV-2 vaccination. Rearrangement joined TRBV10-3 to TRBJ1-5; TRBD1 is possibly the D segment (5 matching bases). In nucleotide form, the sequence is TGTGCCATCAGTGAGTCCGTCGGGACCAGGAGCAATCAGCCCCAGCATTTT. The encoded protein is CAISESVGTRSNQPQHF.